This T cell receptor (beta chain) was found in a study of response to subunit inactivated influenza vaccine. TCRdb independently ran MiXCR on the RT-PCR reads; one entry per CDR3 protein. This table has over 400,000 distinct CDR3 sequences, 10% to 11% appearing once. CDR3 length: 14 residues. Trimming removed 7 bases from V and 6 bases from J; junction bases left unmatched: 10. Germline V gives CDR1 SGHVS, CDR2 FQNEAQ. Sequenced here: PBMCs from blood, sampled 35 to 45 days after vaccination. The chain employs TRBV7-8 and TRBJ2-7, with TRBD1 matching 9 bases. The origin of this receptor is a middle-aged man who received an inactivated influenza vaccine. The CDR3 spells CASNPHRGPAEQYF. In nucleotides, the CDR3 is TGTGCCAGCAACCCTCACAGGGGGCCAGCCGAGCAGTACTTC. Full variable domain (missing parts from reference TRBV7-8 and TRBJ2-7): GAGVSQSPRYKVAKRGQDVALRCDPISGHVSLFWYQQALGQGPEFLTYFQNEAQLDKSGLPSDRFFAERPEGSVSTLKIQRTQQEDSAVYLCASNPHRGPAEQYFGPGTRLTVT.